Sequencing of this TCR beta chain was carried out in a study of T cells in Graves' hyperthyroidism and ophthalmopathy. RNA transcripts gave rise to amplified TCR beta CDR3 regions. The HTBI primer set was used in a first-round RT-PCR of the TCR CDR3. TCRdb independently ran MiXCR on the multiplex PCR reads; one entry per CDR3 protein. This table holds about 580,000 distinct CDR3 sequences, 46% found once. This CDR3 comprises 13 residues. The V gene end was trimmed by 5 bases and the J gene end by 6 bases; junction bases not matched to a gene: 6. Germline V gene data show CDR1 as SGHVS and CDR2 as FNYEAQ.

The V call is TRBV7-6, the J call TRBJ2-7; 8 positions agree with TRBD1. The sequenced sample was peripheral blood or thyroid tissue (not recorded which). The source of this sequence is a young woman with Graves' hyperthyroidism. CDR3 amino acids: CASSRSTGGEQYF. DNA of the CDR3: TGTGCCAGCAGCAGATCAACAGGGGGCGAGCAGTACTTC.